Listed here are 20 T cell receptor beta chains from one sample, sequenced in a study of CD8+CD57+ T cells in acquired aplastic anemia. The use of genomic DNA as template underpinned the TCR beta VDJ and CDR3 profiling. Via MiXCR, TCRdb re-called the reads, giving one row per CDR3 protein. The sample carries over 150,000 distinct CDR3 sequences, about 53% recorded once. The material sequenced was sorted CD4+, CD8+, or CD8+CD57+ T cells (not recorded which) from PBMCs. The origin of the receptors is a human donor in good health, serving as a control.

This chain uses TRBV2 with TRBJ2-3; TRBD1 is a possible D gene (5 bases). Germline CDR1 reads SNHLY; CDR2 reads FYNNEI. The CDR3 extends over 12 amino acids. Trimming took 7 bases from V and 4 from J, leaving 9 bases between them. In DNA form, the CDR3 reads TGTGCCAGCAACCAGGGCGCAGATACGCAGTATTTT. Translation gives CASNQGADTQYF.

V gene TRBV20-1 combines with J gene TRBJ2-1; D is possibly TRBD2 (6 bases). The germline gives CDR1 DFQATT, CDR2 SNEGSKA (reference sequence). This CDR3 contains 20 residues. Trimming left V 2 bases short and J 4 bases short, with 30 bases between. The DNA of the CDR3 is TGCAGTGCTAGACCGACTAGTGGTGGGGCCAACGTCCTGACTTACAATGAGCAGTTCTTC. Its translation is CSARPTSGGANVLTYNEQFF.

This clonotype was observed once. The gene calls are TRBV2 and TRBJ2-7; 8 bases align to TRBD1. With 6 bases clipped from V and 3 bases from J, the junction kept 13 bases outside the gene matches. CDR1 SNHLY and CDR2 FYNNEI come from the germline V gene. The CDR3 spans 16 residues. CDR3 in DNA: TGTGCCAGCAGCGCACAGGGACAGGCGGTCCACTACGAGCAGTACTTC. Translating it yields CASSAQGQAVHYEQYF.

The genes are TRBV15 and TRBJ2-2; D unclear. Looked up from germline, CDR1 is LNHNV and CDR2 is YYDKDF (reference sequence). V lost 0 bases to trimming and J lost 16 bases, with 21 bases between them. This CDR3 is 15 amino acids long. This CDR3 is CATSRDVARDSHSFF. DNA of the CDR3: TGTGCCACCAGCAGAGATGTGGCCCGTGATTCGCATTCGTTTTTT.

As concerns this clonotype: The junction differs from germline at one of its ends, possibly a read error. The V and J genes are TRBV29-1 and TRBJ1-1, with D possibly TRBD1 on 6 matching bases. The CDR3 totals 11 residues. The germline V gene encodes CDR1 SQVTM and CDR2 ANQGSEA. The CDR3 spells CSSRTAAEAFF. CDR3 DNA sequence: TGCAGCTCCCGGACAGCCGCTGAGGCTTTCTTT.

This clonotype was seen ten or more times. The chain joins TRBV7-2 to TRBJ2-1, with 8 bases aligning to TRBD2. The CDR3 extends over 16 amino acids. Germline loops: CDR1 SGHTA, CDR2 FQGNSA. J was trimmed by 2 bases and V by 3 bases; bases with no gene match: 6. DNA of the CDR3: TGTGCCAGCAGCTTGCATCGGGGGGGCACCTACAATGAGCAGTTCTTC. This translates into CASSLHRGGTYNEQFF.

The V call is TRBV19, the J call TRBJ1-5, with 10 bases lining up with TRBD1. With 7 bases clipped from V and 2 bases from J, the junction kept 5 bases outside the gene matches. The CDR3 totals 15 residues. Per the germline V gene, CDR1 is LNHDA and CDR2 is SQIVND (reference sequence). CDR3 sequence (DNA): TGTGCCAGTACCGGGACAGGGGTGGGCAATCAGCCCCAGCATTTT. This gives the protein CASTGTGVGNQPQHF.

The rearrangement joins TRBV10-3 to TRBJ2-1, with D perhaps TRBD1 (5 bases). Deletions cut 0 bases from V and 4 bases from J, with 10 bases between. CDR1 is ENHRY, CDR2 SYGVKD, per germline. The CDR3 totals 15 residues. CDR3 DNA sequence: TGTGCCATCAGTGAGTCGCAGGGTATGTACAATGAGCAGTTCTTC. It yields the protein CAISESQGMYNEQFF.

CDR3 loop: CASSGHYGYTF. CDR3 DNA: TGTGCCAGCAGTGGTCACTATGGCTACACCTTC. V gene TRBV2 combines with J gene TRBJ1-2, with unresolved D. Germline values: CDR1 SNHLY, CDR2 FYNNEI. This CDR3 contains 11 residues. Trimming stripped 4 bases from V and 3 bases from J, with 3 bases between.

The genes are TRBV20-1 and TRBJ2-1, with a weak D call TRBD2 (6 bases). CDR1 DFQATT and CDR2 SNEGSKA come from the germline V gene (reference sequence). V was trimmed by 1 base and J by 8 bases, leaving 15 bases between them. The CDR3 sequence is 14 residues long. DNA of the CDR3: TGCAGTGCTAGAGTCCTAGCGCGCGTCGATGAGCAGTTCTTC. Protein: CSARVLARVDEQFF.

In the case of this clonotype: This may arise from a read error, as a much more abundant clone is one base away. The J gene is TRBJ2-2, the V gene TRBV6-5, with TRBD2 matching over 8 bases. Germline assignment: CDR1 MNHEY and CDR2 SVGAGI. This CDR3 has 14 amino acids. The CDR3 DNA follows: TGTGCCAGCAGTGGATCACGGGGGGGCGGGGAGCTGCTTTTT. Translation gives CASSGSRGGGELLF.

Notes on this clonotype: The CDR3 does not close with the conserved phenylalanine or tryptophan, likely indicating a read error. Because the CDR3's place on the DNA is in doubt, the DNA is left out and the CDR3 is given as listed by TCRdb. The CDR3 sequence is CASSVRGQNT. The V call is TRBV9, the J call TRBJ2-5; TRBD1, the table's D call, was not compared with the DNA. Looked up from germline, CDR1 is SGDLS and CDR2 is YYNGEE. Inclusive of both ends, the CDR3 amounts to 10 amino acids.

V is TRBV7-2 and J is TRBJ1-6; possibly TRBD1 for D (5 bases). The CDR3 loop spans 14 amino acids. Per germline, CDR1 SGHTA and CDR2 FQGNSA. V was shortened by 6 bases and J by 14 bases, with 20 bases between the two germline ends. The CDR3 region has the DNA TGTGCCAGCAGGCCCTCGGGGGGTGCGACAACCCTCCACTTT. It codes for CASRPSGGATTLHF.

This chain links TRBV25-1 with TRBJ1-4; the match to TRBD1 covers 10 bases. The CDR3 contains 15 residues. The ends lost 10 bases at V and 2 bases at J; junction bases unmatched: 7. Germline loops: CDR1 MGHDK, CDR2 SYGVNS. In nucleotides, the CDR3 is TGTGCCATCTCGGACAGGGGGACCACTAATGAAAAACTGTTTTTT. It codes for CAISDRGTTNEKLFF.

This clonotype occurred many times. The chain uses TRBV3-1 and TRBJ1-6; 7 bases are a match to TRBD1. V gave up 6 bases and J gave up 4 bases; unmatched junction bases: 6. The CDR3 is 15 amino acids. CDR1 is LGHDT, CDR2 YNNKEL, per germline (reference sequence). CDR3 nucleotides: TGTGCCAGCAGACATGGGACAGTTTATAATTCACCCCTCCACTTT. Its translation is CASRHGTVYNSPLHF.

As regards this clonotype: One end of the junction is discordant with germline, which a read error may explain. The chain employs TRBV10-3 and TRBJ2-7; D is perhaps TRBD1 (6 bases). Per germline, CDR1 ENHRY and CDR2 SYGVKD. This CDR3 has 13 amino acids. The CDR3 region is CASSSGTSCEQYF. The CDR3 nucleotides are TGTGCCAGCAGTTCCGGGACATCCTGCGAGCAGTACTTC.

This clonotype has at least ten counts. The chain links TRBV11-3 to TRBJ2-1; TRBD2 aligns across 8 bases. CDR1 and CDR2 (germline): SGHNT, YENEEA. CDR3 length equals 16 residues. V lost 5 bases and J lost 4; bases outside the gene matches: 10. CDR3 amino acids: CASSPAGGLGYNEQFF. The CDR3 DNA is TGTGCCAGCAGCCCCGCGGGGGGATTGGGGTACAATGAGCAGTTCTTC.

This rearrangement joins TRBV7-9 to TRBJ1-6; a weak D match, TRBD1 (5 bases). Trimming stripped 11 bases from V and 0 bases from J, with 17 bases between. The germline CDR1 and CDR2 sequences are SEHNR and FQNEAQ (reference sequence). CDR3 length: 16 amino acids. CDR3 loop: CAWSGERSSYNSPLHF. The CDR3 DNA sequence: TGTGCCTGGTCGGGGGAAAGGAGCTCCTATAATTCACCCCTCCACTTT.

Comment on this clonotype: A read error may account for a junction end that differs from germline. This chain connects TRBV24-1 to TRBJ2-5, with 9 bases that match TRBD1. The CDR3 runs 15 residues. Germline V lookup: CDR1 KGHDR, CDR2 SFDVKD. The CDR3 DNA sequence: TGTGCCATCAGTGATGTGGGACAGGGTAGGGCGACCCAGTACTTC. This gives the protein CAISDVGQGRATQYF.

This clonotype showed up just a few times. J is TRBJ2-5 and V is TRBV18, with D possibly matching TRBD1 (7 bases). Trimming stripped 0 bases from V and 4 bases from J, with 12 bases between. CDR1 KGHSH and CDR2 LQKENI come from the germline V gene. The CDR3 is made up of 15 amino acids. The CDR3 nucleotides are TGTGCCAGCTCACCACCTTCAGGGGGAGGAGAGACCCAGTACTTC. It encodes CASSPPSGGGETQYF.